This TCR beta chain appears in the sequencing data of a study of control samples from healthy donors and cancer patients. This clone is a singleton in its sample. V was clipped by 2 bases and J by 6 bases, with 4 bases between them. The CDR3 covers 12 residues. Assay: immunoSEQ multiplex PCR; the TCRdb copy retains only in-frame clones and omits some. The sample carries about 120,000 clones, approximately 88% recorded once. The rearrangement links TRBV12-3 or TRBV12-4 to TRBJ1-4; D not resolved. The sequence came from a man aged 35-49 years in good health. Sequenced sample: blood. The CDR3 DNA follows: TGTGCCAGCAGTTTAACGTATGAAAAACTGTTTTTT. Protein: CASSLTYEKLFF.